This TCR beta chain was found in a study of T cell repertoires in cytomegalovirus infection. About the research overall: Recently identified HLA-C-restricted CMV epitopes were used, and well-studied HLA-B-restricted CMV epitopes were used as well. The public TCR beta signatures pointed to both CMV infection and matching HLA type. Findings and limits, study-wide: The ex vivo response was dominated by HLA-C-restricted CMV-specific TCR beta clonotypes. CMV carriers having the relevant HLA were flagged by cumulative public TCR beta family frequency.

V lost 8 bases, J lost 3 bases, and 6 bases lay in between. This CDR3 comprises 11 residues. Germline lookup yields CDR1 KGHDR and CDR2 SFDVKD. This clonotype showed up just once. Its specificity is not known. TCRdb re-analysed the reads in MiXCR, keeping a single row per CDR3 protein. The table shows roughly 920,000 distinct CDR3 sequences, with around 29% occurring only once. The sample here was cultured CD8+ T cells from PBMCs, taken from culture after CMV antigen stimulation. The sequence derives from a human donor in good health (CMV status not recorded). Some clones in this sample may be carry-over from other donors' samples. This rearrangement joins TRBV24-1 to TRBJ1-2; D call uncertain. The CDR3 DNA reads TGTGCCACCAAGCACGACTATGGCTACACCTTC. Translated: CATKHDYGYTF.